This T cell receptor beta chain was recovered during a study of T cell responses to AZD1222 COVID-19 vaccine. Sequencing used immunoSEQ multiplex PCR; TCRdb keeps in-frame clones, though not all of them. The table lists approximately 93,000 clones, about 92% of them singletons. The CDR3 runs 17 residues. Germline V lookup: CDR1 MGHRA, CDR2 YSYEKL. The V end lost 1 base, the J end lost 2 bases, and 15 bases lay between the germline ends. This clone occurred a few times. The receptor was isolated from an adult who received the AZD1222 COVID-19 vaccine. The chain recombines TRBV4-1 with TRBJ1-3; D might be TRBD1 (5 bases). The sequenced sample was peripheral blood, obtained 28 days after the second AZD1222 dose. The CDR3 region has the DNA TGCGCCAGCAGCCAAGTTGTGGGGACCATGGCTGGAAACACCATATATTTT. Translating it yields CASSQVVGTMAGNTIYF.